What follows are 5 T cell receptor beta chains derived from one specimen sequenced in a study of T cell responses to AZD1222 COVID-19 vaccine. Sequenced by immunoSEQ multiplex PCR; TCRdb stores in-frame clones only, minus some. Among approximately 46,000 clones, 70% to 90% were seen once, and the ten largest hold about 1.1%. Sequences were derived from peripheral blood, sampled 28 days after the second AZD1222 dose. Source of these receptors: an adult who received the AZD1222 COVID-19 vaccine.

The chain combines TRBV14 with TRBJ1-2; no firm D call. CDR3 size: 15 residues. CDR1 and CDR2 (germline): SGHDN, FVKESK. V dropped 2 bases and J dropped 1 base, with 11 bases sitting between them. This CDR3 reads CASSQTDINNYGYTF. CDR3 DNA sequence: TGTGCCAGCAGCCAAACAGACATAAATAACTATGGCTACACCTTC.

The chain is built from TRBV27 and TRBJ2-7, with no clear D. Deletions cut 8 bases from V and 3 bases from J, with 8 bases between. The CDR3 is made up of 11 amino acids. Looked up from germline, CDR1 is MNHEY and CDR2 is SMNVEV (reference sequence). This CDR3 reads CASYGVYEQYF. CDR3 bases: TGTGCCAGCTACGGCGTCTACGAGCAGTACTTC.

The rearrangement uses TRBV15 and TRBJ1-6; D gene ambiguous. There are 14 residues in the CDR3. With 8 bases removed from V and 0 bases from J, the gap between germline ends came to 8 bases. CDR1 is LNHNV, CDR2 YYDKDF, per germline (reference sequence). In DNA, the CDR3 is TGTGCCACCTCCGGGAGCTCCTATAATTCACCCCTCCACTTT. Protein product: CATSGSSYNSPLHF.

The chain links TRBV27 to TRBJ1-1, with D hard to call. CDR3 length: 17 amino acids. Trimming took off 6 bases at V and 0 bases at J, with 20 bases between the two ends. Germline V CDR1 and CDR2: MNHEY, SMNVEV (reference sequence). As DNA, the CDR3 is TGTGCCAGCAGGCCCTTCCCGGGTGGGCTCTTGAACACTGAAGCTTTCTTT. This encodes CASRPFPGGLLNTEAFF.

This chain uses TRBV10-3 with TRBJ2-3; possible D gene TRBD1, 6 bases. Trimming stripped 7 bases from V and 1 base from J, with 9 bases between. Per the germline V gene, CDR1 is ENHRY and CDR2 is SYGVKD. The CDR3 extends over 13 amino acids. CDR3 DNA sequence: TGTGCCATCACGGCAGGGGGCACAGATACGCAGTATTTT. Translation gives CAITAGGTDTQYF.